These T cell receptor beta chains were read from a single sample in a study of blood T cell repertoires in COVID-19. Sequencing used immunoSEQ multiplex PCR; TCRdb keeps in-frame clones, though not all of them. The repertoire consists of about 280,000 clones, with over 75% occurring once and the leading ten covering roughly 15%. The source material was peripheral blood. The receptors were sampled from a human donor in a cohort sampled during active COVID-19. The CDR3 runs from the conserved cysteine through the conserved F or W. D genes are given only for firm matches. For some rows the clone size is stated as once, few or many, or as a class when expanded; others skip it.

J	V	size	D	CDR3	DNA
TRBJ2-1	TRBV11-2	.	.	CASSLFDRPSSYNEQFF	TGTGCCAGCAGCTTATTCGACAGGCCAAGCTCCTACAATGAGCAGTTCTTC
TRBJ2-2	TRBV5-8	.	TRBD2	CASSLSGRAHTGELFF	TGTGCCAGCAGCCTAAGCGGGAGGGCCCACACCGGGGAGCTGTTTTTT
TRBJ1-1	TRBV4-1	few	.	CASSQADSLNTEAFF	TGCGCCAGCAGCCAAGCGGACAGTTTGAACACTGAAGCTTTCTTT
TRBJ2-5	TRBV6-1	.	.	CASRDSPSRETQYF	TGTGCCAGCAGGGACAGTCCCAGTAGAGAGACCCAGTACTTC
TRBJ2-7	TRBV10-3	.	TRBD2	CAISTSGRAEFSYEQYF	TGTGCCATCAGTACTAGCGGGAGGGCCGAATTCTCCTACGAGCAGTACTTC
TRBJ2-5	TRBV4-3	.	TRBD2	CASSQERGGKGLVQETQYF	TGCGCCAGCAGCCAAGAACGGGGGGGAAAAGGACTGGTTCAAGAGACCCAGTACTTC
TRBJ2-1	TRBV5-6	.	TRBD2	CASSARLAGGHRNEQFF	TGTGCCAGCAGTGCGAGACTAGCGGGAGGCCACAGAAATGAGCAGTTCTTC
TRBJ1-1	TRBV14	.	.	CASSHLGGNTEAFF	TGTGCCAGCAGCCATTTGGGAGGGAACACTGAAGCTTTCTTT
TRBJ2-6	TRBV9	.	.	CASSLQGPGANVLTF	TGTGCCAGCAGCTTGCAGGGGCCTGGGGCCAACGTCCTGACTTTC
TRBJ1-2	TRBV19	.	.	CASSIWSGNIMAYGYTF	TGTGCCAGTAGTATATGGTCAGGAAACATTATGGCCTATGGCTACACCTTC
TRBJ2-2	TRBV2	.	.	CASSERGTRNTGELFF	TGTGCCAGCAGTGAACGCGGGACTCGAAACACCGGGGAGCTGTTTTTT
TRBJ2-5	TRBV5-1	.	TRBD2	CASSSLAGAEETQYF	TGCGCCAGCAGCTCACTAGCGGGAGCGGAAGAGACCCAGTACTTC
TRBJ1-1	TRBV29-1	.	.	CSVRIPQEEAFF	TGCAGCGTCCGAATACCACAGGAAGAAGCTTTCTTT
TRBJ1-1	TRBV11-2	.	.	CASSTGTSTEAFF	TGTGCCAGCAGTACAGGAACAAGCACTGAAGCTTTCTTT
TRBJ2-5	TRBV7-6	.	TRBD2	CASSYGLAGEGETQYF	TGTGCCAGCAGCTATGGACTAGCGGGAGAGGGGGAGACCCAGTACTTC
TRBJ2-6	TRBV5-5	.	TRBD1	CASSYGTATGANVLTF	TGTGCCAGCAGCTACGGGACAGCCACTGGGGCCAACGTCCTGACTTTC
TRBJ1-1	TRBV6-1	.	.	CASSDLGQNTEAFF	TGTGCCAGCAGTGACCTCGGACAGAACACTGAAGCTTTCTTT
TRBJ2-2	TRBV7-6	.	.	CASSRSGITGELFF	TGTGCCAGCAGCCGCTCGGGTATAACCGGGGAGCTGTTTTTT
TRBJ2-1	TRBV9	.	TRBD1	CASSVGGTAKYNEQFF	TGTGCCAGCAGCGTAGGGGGGACAGCGAAGTACAATGAGCAGTTCTTC
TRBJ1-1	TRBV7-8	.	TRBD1	CASSYDRVKNTEAFF	TGTGCCAGCAGCTACGACAGGGTGAAGAACACTGAAGCTTTCTTT
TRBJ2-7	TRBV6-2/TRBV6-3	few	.	CASSPETYYEQYF	TGTGCCAGCAGCCCCGAAACCTACTACGAGCAGTACTTC
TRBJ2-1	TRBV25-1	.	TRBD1	CASRGQGAHNEQFF	TGTGCCAGCAGGGGACAGGGGGCCCACAATGAGCAGTTCTTC
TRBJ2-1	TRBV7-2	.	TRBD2	CASSLVGLAGKAYNEQFF	TGTGCCAGCAGCTTAGTCGGCCTAGCGGGGAAGGCCTACAATGAGCAGTTCTTC
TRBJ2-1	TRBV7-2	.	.	CASSLISNNEQFF	TGTGCCAGCAGCTTAATTAGTAACAATGAGCAGTTCTTC
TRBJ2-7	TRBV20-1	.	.	CSASDGYEQYF	TGCAGTGCTAGTGACGGCTACGAGCAGTACTTC
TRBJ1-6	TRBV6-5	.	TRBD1	CASSYTGQANSPLHF	TGTGCCAGCAGTTATACCGGACAGGCTAATTCACCCCTCCACTTT
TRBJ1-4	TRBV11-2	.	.	CASSLGQSNEKLFF	TGTGCCAGCAGCTTAGGACAGTCTAATGAAAAACTGTTTTTT
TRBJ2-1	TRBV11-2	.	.	CASSPPGDGNEQFF	TGTGCCAGCAGCCCTCCGGGGGACGGTAATGAGCAGTTCTTC
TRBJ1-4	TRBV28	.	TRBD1	CASSLPGQGNEKLFF	TGTGCCAGCAGTCTTCCGGGACAGGGTAATGAAAAACTGTTTTTT
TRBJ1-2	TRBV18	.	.	CASSNRQSGYTF	TGTGCCAGCTCAAATAGACAAAGTGGCTACACCTTC
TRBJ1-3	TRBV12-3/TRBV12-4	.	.	CASSSRQRNTIYF	TGTGCCAGCAGTTCGCGACAGCGAAACACCATATATTTT
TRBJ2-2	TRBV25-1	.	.	CASSGRVTGELFF	TGTGCCAGCAGTGGCAGGGTGACGGGGGAGCTGTTTTTT
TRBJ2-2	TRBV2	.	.	CASSERGNRAGGELFF	TGTGCCAGCAGTGAAAGGGGAAACAGGGCCGGAGGGGAGCTGTTTTTT
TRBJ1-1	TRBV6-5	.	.	CANSRAGNTEAFF	TGTGCCAACTCTCGGGCGGGGAACACTGAAGCTTTCTTT
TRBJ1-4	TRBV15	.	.	CATSRAPVNEKLFF	TGTGCCACCAGCAGAGCCCCAGTCAATGAAAAACTGTTTTTT
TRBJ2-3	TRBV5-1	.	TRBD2	CASSRWTSELTDTQYF	TGCGCCAGCAGCCGATGGACTAGCGAGCTCACAGATACGCAGTATTTT
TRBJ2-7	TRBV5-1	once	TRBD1	CASSVQGAPYEQYF	TGCGCCAGCAGCGTACAGGGGGCTCCCTACGAGCAGTACTTC
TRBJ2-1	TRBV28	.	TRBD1	CASSAPAGTGSRNEQFF	TGTGCCAGCAGTGCTCCTGCCGGGACAGGGAGCCGCAATGAGCAGTTCTTC
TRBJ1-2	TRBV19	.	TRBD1	CASSRDRGDGYTF	TGTGCCAGTAGCCGGGACAGGGGTGATGGCTACACCTTC
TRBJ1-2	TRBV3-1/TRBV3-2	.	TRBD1	CASSLQDRGDGYTF	TGTGCCAGCAGCCTACAGGACAGGGGCGATGGCTACACCTTC
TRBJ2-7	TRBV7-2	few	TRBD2	CASSSGLAGVPYEQYF	TGTGCCAGCAGCTCGGGACTAGCGGGAGTCCCCTACGAGCAGTACTTC
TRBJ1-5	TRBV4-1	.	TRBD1	CASSPGQGVGQPQHF	TGCGCCAGCAGCCCAGGGCAGGGGGTAGGTCAGCCCCAGCATTTT
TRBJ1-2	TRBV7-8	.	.	CASSPNQGGKGYTF	TGTGCCAGCAGCCCGAATCAGGGTGGGAAAGGCTACACCTTC
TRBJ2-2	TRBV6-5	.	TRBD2	CASRGLAGVGGELFF	TGTGCCAGCAGAGGGCTAGCGGGAGTTGGCGGGGAGCTGTTTTTT
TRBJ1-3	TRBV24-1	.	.	CATSYREPSGNTIYF	TGTGCCACCAGCTACCGGGAACCCTCTGGAAACACCATATATTTT
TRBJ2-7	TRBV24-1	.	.	CATSDPRGGEREQYF	TGTGCCACCAGTGACCCCCGGGGCGGGGAGAGGGAGCAGTACTTC
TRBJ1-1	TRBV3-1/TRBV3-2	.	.	CASSQESTVEAFF	TGTGCCAGCAGCCAAGAGTCGACAGTTGAAGCTTTCTTT
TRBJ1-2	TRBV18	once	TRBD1	CASSPRDRGGYTF	TGTGCCAGCTCACCCAGGGACAGGGGTGGCTACACCTTC
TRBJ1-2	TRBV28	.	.	CASRGGAGGYTF	TGTGCCAGCAGGGGGGGGGCCGGTGGCTACACCTTC
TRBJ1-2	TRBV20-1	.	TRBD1	CSATQGGGYTF	TGCAGTGCAACCCAGGGGGGTGGCTACACCTTC
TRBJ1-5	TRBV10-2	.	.	CASRDSVANQPQHF	TGCGCCAGCAGGGACAGCGTTGCTAATCAGCCCCAGCATTTT
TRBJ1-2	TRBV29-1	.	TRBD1	CSVGPGGGYTF	TGCAGCGTTGGACCAGGGGGCGGCTACACCTTC
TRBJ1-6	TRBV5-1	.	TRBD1	CASSERTGNSPLHF	TGCGCCAGCTCTGAACGGACAGGGAATTCACCCCTCCACTTT